This T cell receptor beta chain is from a study of T cell repertoires in cytomegalovirus infection. Study overall: It was recently identified HLA-C-restricted and well-studied HLA-B-restricted CMV epitopes that the study used. Both a matching HLA type and CMV infection were indicated by public TCR beta signatures.

Regarding the study as a whole: CMV carriers with the relevant HLA were identified by cumulative public TCR beta family frequency. The study found HLA-C-restricted CMV-specific TCR beta clonotypes dominating the ex vivo response.

With regard to this clonotype: Its antigen is not known.

Looked up from germline, CDR1 is SGHRS and CDR2 is YFSETQ. The V gene lost 5 bases and the J gene lost 6 bases, with 22 bases spanning the gap. The CDR3 covers 16 residues. TCRdb reprocessed the reads with MiXCR, giving one entry per CDR3 protein. This table holds around 430,000 distinct CDR3 sequences, approximately 40% found once. This sequence originates from a human donor in good health (CMV status not recorded). Some clones in this sample may be carry-over from other donors' samples. This chain uses TRBV5-1 with TRBJ2-3, with a possible D match to TRBD2 (5 bases). This specimen was cultured PBMCs, taken from culture after CMV antigen stimulation. CDR3 sequence reads: CASRTLGLSSPDTQYF. CDR3 coding DNA: TGCGCCAGCAGGACCCTAGGACTTTCCAGTCCCGATACGCAGTATTTT.